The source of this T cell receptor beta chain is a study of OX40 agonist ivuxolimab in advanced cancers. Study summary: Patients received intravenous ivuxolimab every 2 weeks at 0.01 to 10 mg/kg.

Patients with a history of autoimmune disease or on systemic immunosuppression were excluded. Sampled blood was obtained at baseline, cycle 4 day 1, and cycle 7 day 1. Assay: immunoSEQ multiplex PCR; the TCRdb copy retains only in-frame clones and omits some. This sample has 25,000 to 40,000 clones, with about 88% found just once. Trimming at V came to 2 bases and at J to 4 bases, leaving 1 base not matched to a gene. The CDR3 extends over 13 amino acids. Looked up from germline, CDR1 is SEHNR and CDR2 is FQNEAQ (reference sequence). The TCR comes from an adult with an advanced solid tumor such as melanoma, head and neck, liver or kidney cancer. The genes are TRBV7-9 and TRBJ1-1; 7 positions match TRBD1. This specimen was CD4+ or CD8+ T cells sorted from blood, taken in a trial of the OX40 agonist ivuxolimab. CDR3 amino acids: CASSLSGGTEAFF. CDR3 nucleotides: TGTGCCAGCAGCTTATCAGGGGGCACTGAAGCTTTCTTT.